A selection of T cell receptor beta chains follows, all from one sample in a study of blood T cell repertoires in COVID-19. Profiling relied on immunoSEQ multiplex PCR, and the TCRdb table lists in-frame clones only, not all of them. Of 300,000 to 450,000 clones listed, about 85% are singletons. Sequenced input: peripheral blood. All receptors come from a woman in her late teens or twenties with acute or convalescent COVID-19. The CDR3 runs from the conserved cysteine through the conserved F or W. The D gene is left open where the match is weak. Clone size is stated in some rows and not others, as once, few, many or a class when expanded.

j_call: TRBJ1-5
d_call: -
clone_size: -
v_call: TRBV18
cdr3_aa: CASSLGRAQPQHF
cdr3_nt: TGTGCCAGCTCCCTCGGGAGGGCGCAGCCCCAGCATTTT

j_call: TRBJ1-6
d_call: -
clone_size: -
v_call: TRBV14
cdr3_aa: CASSSSWARPLHF
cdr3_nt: TGTGCCAGCAGCTCTTCATGGGCGCGCCCCCTCCACTTT

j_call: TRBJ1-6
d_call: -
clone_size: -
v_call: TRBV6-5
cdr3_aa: CASRTGYNSPLHF
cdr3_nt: TGTGCCAGCAGAACAGGGTACAATTCACCCCTCCACTTT

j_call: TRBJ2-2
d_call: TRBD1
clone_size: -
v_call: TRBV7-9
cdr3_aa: CANSAIVGQGFSGTGELFF
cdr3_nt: TGTGCCAACAGCGCTATAGTGGGACAGGGTTTTTCGGGCACCGGGGAGCTGTTTTTT

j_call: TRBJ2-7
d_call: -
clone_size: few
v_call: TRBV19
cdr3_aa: CASSEGGTDYYEQYF
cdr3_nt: TGTGCCAGTAGTGAGGGGGGGACGGATTACTACGAGCAGTACTTC

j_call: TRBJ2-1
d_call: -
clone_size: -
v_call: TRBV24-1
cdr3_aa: CATSDYSNNEQFF
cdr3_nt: TGTGCCACCAGTGATTACTCGAACAATGAGCAGTTCTTC

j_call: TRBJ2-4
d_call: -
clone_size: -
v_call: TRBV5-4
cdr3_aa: CASSLGGKEDIQYF
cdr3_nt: TGTGCCAGCAGCTTGGGGGGAAAGGAGGACATTCAGTACTTC

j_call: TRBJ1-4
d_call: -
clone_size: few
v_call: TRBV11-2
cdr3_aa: CASSQEVFNEKLFF
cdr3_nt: TGTGCCAGCAGCCAGGAGGTCTTTAATGAAAAACTGTTTTTT

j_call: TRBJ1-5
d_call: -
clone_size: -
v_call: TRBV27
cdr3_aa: CASSLRPSTGVVNQPQHF
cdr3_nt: TGTGCCAGCAGTTTACGCCCCTCGACGGGAGTCGTCAATCAGCCCCAGCATTTT

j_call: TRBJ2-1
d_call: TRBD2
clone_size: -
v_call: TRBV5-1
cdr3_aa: CASSFRLTSGGDNEQFF
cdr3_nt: TGCGCCAGCAGCTTCAGATTGACTAGCGGGGGGGACAATGAGCAGTTCTTC

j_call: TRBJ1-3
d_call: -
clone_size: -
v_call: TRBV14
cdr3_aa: CASSQVDSSGNTIYF
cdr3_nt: TGTGCCAGCAGCCAGGTTGACAGTTCCGGAAACACCATATATTTT